These 32 T cell receptor beta chains share one sample of origin, sequenced in a study of blood T cell repertoires in COVID-19. Using immunoSEQ multiplex PCR, the repertoire was profiled, and TCRdb retains in-frame clones only, with some absent. The sample shows approximately 400,000 clones, approximately 88% of them seen only once. Sequencing was carried out using peripheral blood. The receptors derive from a man aged 40-55 years with acute or convalescent COVID-19.

V gene TRBV5-1 combines with J gene TRBJ2-1; D is unclear. The CDR3 has 12 amino acids. V lost 0 bases and J 10 bases, leaving 8 bases between the germline ends. CDR1 and CDR2 (germline): SGHRS, YFSETQ. The CDR3 reads CASSLGAREQFF. The CDR3 DNA follows: TGCGCCAGCAGCTTGGGTGCGAGGGAGCAGTTCTTC.

This CDR3 is CASSLIRDRGRGYTF. Here the CDR3 DNA reads TGTGCCAGCAGCTTAATCCGGGACAGGGGCCGCGGCTACACCTTC. The V gene is TRBV11-2, the J gene TRBJ1-2, with 10 bases identical to TRBD1. The CDR3 contains 15 residues. The V segment lost 2 bases and the J segment 8 bases; nucleotides outside the gene matches: 8. Germline CDR1 SGHAT, CDR2 FQNNGV.

The J gene is TRBJ1-5, the V gene TRBV10-3; D might be TRBD1 (5 bases). Trimming cost V 6 bases and J 0 bases, with 9 bases left between them. The CDR3 runs 14 residues. Germline V gene data show CDR1 as ENHRY and CDR2 as SYGVKD. The CDR3 nucleotides read TGTGCCATCAGAGGGACTAATAGCAATCAGCCCCAGCATTTT. It is translated as CAIRGTNSNQPQHF.

Details on this clone: Other DNA sequences from this sample encode an identical CDR3 as well. The J gene is TRBJ1-1, the V gene TRBV5-4; the D gene is possibly TRBD1 (6 bases). Trimming removed 3 bases at V and 5 bases at J, with 8 bases between. The CDR3 loop spans 12 amino acids. The germline gives CDR1 SGHNT, CDR2 YYREEE (reference sequence). The CDR3, as DNA: TGTGCCAGCAGCTCGCAGGGGACTGAAGCTTTCTTT. Protein sequence: CASSSQGTEAFF.

V usage is TRBV15 and J usage is TRBJ2-7, with D possibly being TRBD2 (5 bases). Trimming took off 0 bases at V and 3 bases at J, with 15 bases between the two ends. Germline CDR1 and CDR2: LNHNV and YYDKDF (reference sequence). The CDR3 totals 16 residues. CDR3 residues: CATSRDATRAGYEQYF. CDR3 in DNA: TGTGCCACCAGCAGAGATGCGACACGGGCGGGCTACGAGCAGTACTTC.

V is TRBV5-1 and J is TRBJ1-1; D uncertain. Trimming removed 4 bases at V and 0 bases at J, with 10 bases between. Per the germline V gene, CDR1 is SGHRS and CDR2 is YFSETQ. This CDR3 spans 14 amino acids. For the CDR3, the DNA is TGCGCCAGCAGCGCAACAGATTTGAACACTGAAGCTTTCTTT. This encodes CASSATDLNTEAFF.

The chain combines TRBV30 with TRBJ1-6; D not resolved. CDR1 and CDR2 from the germline V gene are GTSNPN and SVGIG (reference sequence). The V and J ends lost 0 bases and 9 bases respectively, with 24 bases between them. The CDR3 runs 18 residues. The CDR3 spells CAWSVRREIRVAGSPLHF. The CDR3 coding sequence is TGTGCCTGGAGTGTACGGCGGGAAATTCGTGTGGCAGGTTCACCCCTCCACTTT.

This chain joins TRBV6-5 and TRBJ1-1; 7 nucleotides align to TRBD1. V lost 1 base, J lost 4 bases, and 6 bases stayed unmatched. In germline, CDR1 is MNHEY, CDR2 SVGAGI. The CDR3 consists of 15 residues. The CDR3 region is CASSYFLGGSTEAFF. As DNA, the CDR3 is TGTGCCAGCAGTTACTTTTTAGGGGGCAGCACTGAAGCTTTCTTT.

The sample holds a few counts of this clone. The gene calls are TRBV28 and TRBJ2-1; TRBD2 aligns across 8 bases. This CDR3 contains 15 residues. Trimming cost V 4 bases and J 4 bases; bases outside gene matches: 6. Germline V gene sequence: CDR1 MDHEN, CDR2 SYDVKM. The DNA for the CDR3 is TGTGCCAGCAGTTCTCAGCGGGGGACATACAATGAGCAGTTCTTC. It translates to CASSSQRGTYNEQFF.

The V call is TRBV6-5, the J call TRBJ1-6, with 9 bases fitting TRBD1. The CDR3 runs 15 residues. With V trimmed by 4 bases and J by 7 bases, 5 bases remained unmatched. The germline gives CDR1 MNHEY, CDR2 SVGAGI. CDR3 sequence: CASSFQTGGNSPLHF. The DNA of the CDR3 is TGTGCCAGCAGTTTCCAGACAGGGGGAAATTCACCCCTCCACTTT.

The chain employs TRBV5-1 and TRBJ1-4; 8 bases line up with TRBD1. The CDR3 has 15 amino acids. With 7 bases clipped from V and 0 bases from J, the junction kept 5 bases outside the gene matches. Germline V gene sequence: CDR1 SGHRS, CDR2 YFSETQ. The CDR3 sequence: CASGRQGTTNEKLFF. CDR3 nucleotides: TGCGCCAGCGGAAGACAGGGGACAACTAATGAAAAACTGTTTTTT.

This chain links TRBV15 with TRBJ2-5, with D possibly being TRBD1 (6 bases). Germline CDR1 LNHNV, CDR2 YYDKDF (reference sequence). The CDR3 runs to 15 residues. The ends were cut back, 3 bases at V and 0 bases at J, with 11 bases in the middle. Here the CDR3 reads CATSSLRTDQETQYF. The CDR3 nucleotides read TGTGCCACCAGCAGCCTCAGGACAGACCAAGAGACCCAGTACTTC.

The V and J genes are TRBV5-4 and TRBJ2-1; 7 nucleotides align to TRBD2. The CDR3 is 14 amino acids. The J segment lost 10 bases and the V segment lost 5 bases, leaving 12 bases of the junction unmatched. Germline V lookup: CDR1 SGHNT, CDR2 YYREEE (reference sequence). As DNA, the CDR3 is TGTGCCAGCAGTTGGGGGGGGACGTTCTCAGAGCAGTTCTTC. Its translation is CASSWGGTFSEQFF.

The rearrangement links TRBV6-9 to TRBJ2-1, with 7 nucleotides matching TRBD2. V lost 10 bases to trimming and J lost 2 bases; unmatched junction nucleotides: 11. Germline values: CDR1 MNHGY, CDR2 SVAAGI. The CDR3 totals 15 residues. The CDR3 nucleotides are TGTGCCATCCGAAACGGACTAGTGGCCTACAATGAGCAGTTCTTC. Its translation: CAIRNGLVAYNEQFF.

In the case of this clone: The junction and the germline gene differ at one end; a read error may be behind it. CDR3 residues: CASSWDSNNAQFF. CDR3 sequence (DNA): TGCGCCAGCAGCTGGGACAGTAACAATGCGCAGTTCTTC. The gene calls are TRBV5-1 and TRBJ2-1; the match to TRBD1 covers 7 bases. This CDR3 region has 13 residues. Germline assignment: CDR1 SGHRS and CDR2 YFSETQ.

This chain joins TRBV14 and TRBJ1-2; possible D gene TRBD1, 6 bases. The germline V gene encodes CDR1 SGHDN and CDR2 FVKESK. With 2 bases removed from V and 8 bases from J, the gap between germline ends came to 15 bases. This CDR3 contains 14 residues. Here the CDR3 reads CASSQLGGARGYTF. DNA of the CDR3: TGTGCCAGCAGCCAACTAGGGGGGGCAAGGGGCTACACCTTC.

The rearrangement links TRBV4-1 to TRBJ2-1, with a tentative D call TRBD1 (5 bases). Germline values: CDR1 MGHRA, CDR2 YSYEKL. This CDR3 has 14 amino acids. The V and J ends lost 0 bases and 6 bases respectively, with 9 bases between them. CDR3 residues: CASSQEKRGNEQFF. CDR3 DNA: TGCGCCAGCAGCCAAGAGAAAAGGGGCAATGAGCAGTTCTTC.

The rearrangement joins TRBV30 to TRBJ1-2, with a possible D match to TRBD1 (6 bases). V was shortened by 3 bases and J by 1 base, with 39 bases between the two germline ends. CDR3 size: 23 residues. Germline V gene lookup returns CDR1 GTSNPN and CDR2 SVGIG (reference sequence). The CDR3 region is CAWSSRGGISNLLPLQGNYGYTF. Written as DNA, the CDR3 is TGTGCCTGGAGCTCCAGGGGTGGCATATCAAATCTGCTTCCCCTACAGGGTAACTATGGCTACACCTTC.

This clone was counted once. V usage is TRBV5-5 and J usage is TRBJ2-5, with a possible D match to TRBD1 (6 bases). Trimming stripped 5 bases from V and 2 bases from J, with 13 bases between. CDR3 length: 14 amino acids. Germline CDR1 reads SGHKS; CDR2 reads YYEKEE (reference sequence). CDR3 sequence (DNA): TGTGCCAGCAGACAATGGGACACGCAAGAGACCCAGTACTTC. It yields the protein CASRQWDTQETQYF.

CDR3 region: CASSPRTGGFSDYGYTF. DNA of the CDR3: TGTGCCAGCAGCCCGAGGACAGGGGGGTTTAGCGACTATGGCTACACCTTC. The rearrangement joins TRBV4-2 to TRBJ1-2; 10 positions match TRBD1. With V trimmed by 4 bases and J by 3 bases, 11 bases remained unmatched. This CDR3 contains 17 residues. The germline V gene encodes CDR1 LGHNA and CDR2 YNFKEQ.

The J gene is TRBJ2-4, the V gene TRBV6-6, with 14 bases lining up with TRBD2. The CDR3 is 15 residues long. With V trimmed by 5 bases and J by 9 bases, 6 bases remained unmatched. Germline CDR1 MNHNY, CDR2 SVGAGI (reference sequence). CDR3 sequence: CASSRTSGRLGIQYF. CDR3 DNA sequence: TGTGCCAGCAGTCGGACTAGCGGGAGGCTCGGCATTCAGTACTTC.

J is TRBJ2-3 and V is TRBV27, with 10 bases that match TRBD2. This CDR3 has 16 amino acids. The germline CDR1 and CDR2 sequences are MNHEY and SMNVEV (reference sequence). Trimming removed 5 bases from V and 2 bases from J; junction bases left unmatched: 7. The CDR3 DNA reads TGTGCCAGCAGTACCCTAGCGGGGGCCGTCACAGATACGCAGTATTTT. This gives the protein CASSTLAGAVTDTQYF.

This clone has only one observation. This chain joins TRBV27 and TRBJ2-7, with TRBD1 identical over 8 bases. CDR3 length: 15 residues. V lost 2 bases, J lost 2 bases, and 5 bases stayed unmatched. Looked up from germline, CDR1 is MNHEY and CDR2 is SMNVEV (reference sequence). This chain's CDR3 is CASSLLGTGTYEQYF. For the CDR3, the DNA is TGTGCCAGCAGTTTACTGGGGACAGGAACCTACGAGCAGTACTTC.

The V and J genes are TRBV5-1 and TRBJ1-4, with D tentatively TRBD1 (6 bases). Germline loops: CDR1 SGHRS, CDR2 YFSETQ. The CDR3 covers 17 residues. V lost 4 bases and J lost 1, with 17 bases in between. The chain's CDR3 is CASSVLSGGRTNEKLFF. CDR3 sequence (DNA): TGCGCCAGCAGCGTCCTTAGCGGGGGCCGAACTAATGAAAAACTGTTTTTT. The variable domain in full, with the rest retrieved from reference TRBV5-1 and TRBJ1-4, is KAGVTQTPRYLIKTRGQQVTLSCSPISGHRSVSWYQQTPGQGLQFLFEYFSETQRNKGNFPGRFSGRQFSNSRSEMNVSTLELGDSALYLCASSVLSGGRTNEKLFFGSGTQLSVL.

The genes are TRBV19 and TRBJ1-6; 8 positions agree with TRBD1. V shed 8 bases and J 4 bases; nucleotides not matched to a gene: 13. Germline CDR1 and CDR2: LNHDA and SQIVND (reference sequence). CDR3 size: 17 residues. The CDR3 reads CASAPGTGDRYNSPLHF. The DNA of the CDR3 is TGTGCCAGTGCCCCCGGGACAGGAGATAGGTATAATTCACCCCTCCACTTT.

The chain carries TRBV28 and TRBJ1-5; D is possibly TRBD1 (5 bases). The CDR3 loop spans 14 amino acids. Germline lookup yields CDR1 MDHEN and CDR2 SYDVKM. Trimming removed 11 bases at V and 9 bases at J, with 23 bases between. The DNA of the CDR3 is TGTGCCGGCGGGACTGGCCTCGGAGATTGGCCCCAGCATTTT. Translating gives CAGGTGLGDWPQHF.

The chain joins TRBV24-1 to TRBJ1-2; perhaps TRBD1 as D (6 bases). Germline values: CDR1 KGHDR, CDR2 SFDVKD. The V gene lost 0 bases and the J gene lost 13 bases, with 14 bases spanning the gap. The length of the CDR3 is 13 residues. CDR3 DNA sequence: TGTGCCACCAGTGATTTGCGAGGGGGTTTTTTCACCTTC. Translation gives CATSDLRGGFFTF.

The chain couples TRBV7-3 to TRBJ2-1; D unresolved. CDR3 length: 13 residues. Trimming stripped 0 bases from V and 6 bases from J, with 6 bases between. CDR1 is SGHTA, CDR2 FQGTGA, per germline. The CDR3 bases are TGTGCCAGCAGCTTAACGAGGCGCAATGAGCAGTTCTTC. Its translation: CASSLTRRNEQFF.

This clone was seen only once. CDR3 amino acids: CASLDDRDVMEQYF. CDR3 bases: TGTGCCAGCCTTGACGACAGGGATGTCATGGAGCAGTACTTC. The gene calls are TRBV28 and TRBJ2-7; TRBD1 aligns across 7 bases. The germline CDR1 and CDR2 sequences are MDHEN and SYDVKM. The CDR3 contains 14 residues. Trimming removed 8 bases from V and 7 bases from J; junction bases left unmatched: 14. Full variable domain (missing parts from reference TRBV28 and TRBJ2-7): DVKVTQSSRYLVKRTGEKVFLECVQDMDHENMFWYRQDPGLGLRLIYFSYDVKMKEKGDIPEGYSVSREKKERFSLILESASTNQTSMYLCASLDDRDVMEQYFGPGTRLTVT.

The V gene is TRBV7-8, the J gene TRBJ2-1; a possible D gene is TRBD2 (6 bases). Germline-derived CDR1 and CDR2 are SGHVS and FQNEAQ. V gave up 5 bases and J gave up 6 bases, with 17 bases separating them. This CDR3 spans 15 amino acids. The CDR3: CASSQWGSGGNEQFF. In DNA, the CDR3 is TGTGCCAGCAGCCAGTGGGGGTCCGGGGGCAATGAGCAGTTCTTC.

The chain is built from TRBV5-4 and TRBJ1-6; D is ambiguous. The CDR3 extends over 15 amino acids. Trimming took off 0 bases at V and 9 bases at J, with 13 bases between the two ends. Germline-derived CDR1 and CDR2 are SGHNT and YYREEE (reference sequence). As DNA, the CDR3 is TGTGCCAGCAGCTTGGACTGGGGAGGCGGTTCACCCCTCCACTTT. This codes for CASSLDWGGGSPLHF.

V gene TRBV18 combines with J gene TRBJ2-3; 8 bases are shared with TRBD1. Germline values: CDR1 KGHSH, CDR2 LQKENI. V was pared by 3 bases and J by 2 bases, with 4 bases of the junction left unmatched. This CDR3 has 15 amino acids. The CDR3 here is CASSPKDRVTDTQYF. The CDR3 nucleotides are TGTGCCAGCTCACCTAAGGACAGGGTCACAGATACGCAGTATTTT.